This T cell receptor (beta chain) originates from a study of beta chain features in type 1 diabetes. For the study at large: Patients were similar to healthy donors in age and gender (as well as in cell yields).

TCRB transcripts that were expressed got sequenced, as all of the isolated RNA had been reverse transcribed. The protocol was immunoSEQ multiplex PCR, while the TCRdb copy is restricted to in-frame clones and leaves out a portion. The table includes around 110,000 clones, roughly 15% detected once. CDR3 size: 13 residues. Germline V gene lookup returns CDR1 SQVTM and CDR2 ANQGSEA. V shed 4 bases and J 3 bases; nucleotides not matched to a gene: 4. Points from the study as a whole: cDNA sequencing could over-represent cells with high TCR expression. A moderate, significant TCRB CDR3 shortening appeared in type 1 diabetes across four CD4+ subsets.

Regarding this clone: What it binds is not known.

The V call is TRBV29-1, the J call TRBJ2-5; 8 bases agree with TRBD1. Sequencing used central memory CD4+ T cells from blood. The receptor comes from a man aged 30 to 45 with type 1 diabetes. CDR3 residues: CSVAETGEETQYF. Written as DNA, the CDR3 is TGCAGCGTTGCCGAGACAGGGGAAGAGACCCAGTACTTC.